What follows are 27 T cell receptor beta chains derived from one specimen sequenced in a study of blood T cells in healthy people across ages. PCR was performed a second time for about 7 to 11 cycles using a sample-barcoded 5' primer and a J-beta primer mix. TCRdb fed the 5' RACE reads into MiXCR, producing one record per CDR3 protein. The sample has hundreds of thousands of distinct CDR3 sequences, approximately 44% seen once. Sequencing was carried out using blood. The receptors stem from a man between 60 and 75 years old in good health.

This clonotype has only a few counts. The V gene is TRBV7-6, the J gene TRBJ2-5, with a possible D match to TRBD2 (5 bases). Per germline, CDR1 SGHVS and CDR2 FNYEAQ. CDR3 length equals 14 residues. Trimming left V 3 bases short and J 1 base short, with 9 bases between. For the CDR3, the DNA is TGTGCCAGCAGCTTCCTAGAGGGCCAAGAGACCCAGTACTTC. Its translation: CASSFLEGQETQYF.

This clonotype was observed a few times. V is TRBV20-1 and J is TRBJ1-5; no definite D call. Germline CDR1 and CDR2: DFQATT and SNEGSKA (reference sequence). V was cut by 3 bases and J by 4 bases, with 4 bases left in between. The CDR3 has 11 residues. DNA for the CDR3: TGCAGTGCTAGTGGGAATCAGCCCCAGCATTTT. Its translation is CSASGNQPQHF.

This clonotype was counted only a few times. The gene calls are TRBV6-2 or TRBV6-3 and TRBJ2-2; a weak D match, TRBD2 (6 bases). The ends were cut back, 2 bases at V and 7 bases at J, with 23 bases in the middle. The CDR3 runs 18 residues. Germline-derived CDR1 and CDR2 are MNHEY and SVGEGT. The CDR3 is CASSYPDYRFWGVGELFF. CDR3 coding DNA: TGTGCCAGCAGTTACCCTGATTACCGCTTTTGGGGGGTCGGGGAGCTGTTTTTT.

The V call is TRBV2, the J call TRBJ2-5; D unclear. This CDR3 has 15 residues. The V end lost 2 bases, the J end lost 5 bases, and 15 bases lay between the germline ends. Germline values: CDR1 SNHLY, CDR2 FYNNEI. The CDR3 DNA follows: TGTGCCAGCAGTGAAAAGAACACCCAGGCGGAGACCCAGTACTTC. This encodes CASSEKNTQAETQYF.

With regard to this clonotype: A much bigger clone sits one base away, suggesting this may be a read error. The chain is built from TRBV29-1 and TRBJ2-4; TRBD1 is a possible D gene (5 bases). The V gene's germline CDR1 is SQVTM and CDR2 ANQGSEA. Between the trimmed V and J ends, which lost 4 bases and 4 bases, there was a span of 14 bases. The CDR3 is 14 residues long. CDR3 nucleotides: TGCAGCGTTGTAGACACAGGCGCTAAAAACATTCAGTACTTC. It codes for CSVVDTGAKNIQYF.

V usage is TRBV20-1 and J usage is TRBJ2-7, with a weak D call TRBD2 (7 bases). The CDR3 is 12 residues long. The germline V gene has CDR1 DFQATT and CDR2 SNEGSKA (reference sequence). Deletions cut 2 bases from V and 6 bases from J, with 11 bases between. The CDR3 bases are TGCAGTGCTAGACTCGGGGGGCGCGAGCAGTACTTC. Translated, it gives CSARLGGREQYF.

This clonotype has ten or more counts. A much larger clone lies a single base off, so this may be a read error. The genes are TRBV3-1 and TRBJ2-5; 8 bases agree with TRBD1. The CDR3 is 15 residues long. The V gene end was trimmed by 4 bases and the J gene end by 11 bases; junction bases not matched to a gene: 15. The germline CDR1 and CDR2 sequences are LGHDT and YNNKEL (reference sequence). CDR3 sequence: CASSPEWAGGNEQYF. The CDR3 nucleotides are TGTGCCAGCAGCCCAGAGTGGGCAGGGGGCAATGAGCAGTACTTC.

This sequence joins TRBV2 and TRBJ1-2; a possible D gene is TRBD1 (6 bases). This CDR3 spans 15 amino acids. Germline V gene data show CDR1 as SNHLY and CDR2 as FYNNEI. V was clipped by 6 bases and J by 5 bases, with 19 bases between them. The CDR3 region is CASRRGWGHEYGYTF. The DNA of the CDR3 is TGTGCCAGCAGGCGAGGTTGGGGGCATGAGTATGGCTACACCTTC.

This clonotype was counted only a few times. In nucleotides, the CDR3 is TGTGCCAGCAGTCGAAGGGACAGGGGCGAGCAGTACTTC. Amino acids: CASSRRDRGEQYF. The genes are TRBV12-3 or TRBV12-4 and TRBJ2-5; 10 bases align to TRBD1. The J call may be incorrect, as the DNA end agrees better with TRBJ2-7. The CDR3 consists of 13 residues.

This chain uses TRBV29-1 with TRBJ2-3, with 13 bases that match TRBD2. There are 15 residues in the CDR3. Trimming took 4 bases from V and 2 from J; bases not matched to a gene: 3. CDR1 and CDR2 from the germline V gene are SQVTM and ANQGSEA. This CDR3 reads CSVGTSGGPTDTQYF. For the CDR3, the DNA is TGCAGCGTTGGGACTAGCGGGGGCCCCACAGATACGCAGTATTTT.

The chain uses TRBV11-2 and TRBJ2-5; 9 nucleotides align to TRBD1. V shed 4 bases, J shed 5 bases, and the junction held 8 bases outside the gene matches. The CDR3 is 15 amino acids. The germline CDR1 and CDR2 sequences are SGHAT and FQNNGV. The CDR3 loop is CASSSGTGQWETQYF. CDR3 bases: TGTGCCAGCAGCTCCGGGACAGGGCAATGGGAGACCCAGTACTTC.

The gene calls are TRBV7-2 and TRBJ1-4; D is undetermined. Germline CDR1 is SGHTA and CDR2 is FQGNSA. V gave up 1 base and J gave up 4 bases, with 16 bases separating them. The CDR3 loop spans 17 amino acids. DNA of the CDR3: TGTGCCAGCAGCTTAGTTAGTTCACCGAAAAATAATGAAAAACTGTTTTTT. Its protein product is CASSLVSSPKNNEKLFF.

This clonotype was observed at least ten times. This chain's CDR3 is CASSNTGGQETQYF. CDR3 bases: TGTGCCAGCAGTAACACAGGGGGCCAAGAGACCCAGTACTTC. The gene calls are TRBV6-1 and TRBJ2-5, with TRBD1 matching over 8 bases. V shed 5 bases and J 1 base; nucleotides not matched to a gene: 3. This CDR3 is built from 14 residues. Germline CDR1 is MNHNS and CDR2 is SASEGT.

The chain couples TRBV6-5 to TRBJ2-7; 9 bases are a match to TRBD2. The V gene end was trimmed by 2 bases and the J gene end by 3 bases; junction bases not matched to a gene: 8. Germline V CDR1 and CDR2: MNHEY, SVGAGI. The CDR3 spans 16 residues. The CDR3 nucleotides read TGTGCCAGCAGTTACAGGCCAAGACTAGCGGTCTACGAGCAGTACTTC. Translation gives CASSYRPRLAVYEQYF.

This clonotype was detected a few times. This chain uses TRBV20-1 with TRBJ1-5, with D possibly TRBD1 on 5 matching bases. The CDR3 spans 17 residues. Per the germline V gene, CDR1 is DFQATT and CDR2 is SNEGSKA (reference sequence). V was shortened by 6 bases and J by 0 bases, with 21 bases between the two germline ends. CDR3 protein: CSADPGGRSYSNQPQHF. DNA of the CDR3: TGCAGTGCCGACCCGGGGGGTCGCTCTTATAGCAATCAGCCCCAGCATTTT.

The V call is TRBV29-1, the J call TRBJ2-3, with TRBD2 identical over 9 bases. In germline, CDR1 is SQVTM, CDR2 ANQGSEA. V was clipped by 4 bases and J by 2 bases; unmatched bases: 7. The CDR3 runs 15 residues. CDR3 in DNA: TGCAGCGTTGGGCGGGGGGGCGGTGACACAGATACGCAGTATTTT. It is translated as CSVGRGGGDTDTQYF.

For this clonotype: The germline gene is not matched at one end of the junction; a read error may be the cause. The rearrangement links TRBV27 to TRBJ2-4; weak D call: TRBD2 (5 bases). Per germline, CDR1 MNHEY and CDR2 SMNVEV (reference sequence). The CDR3 is 12 amino acids. CDR3 in DNA: TGTGCCAGCATCGTCCCGGGAAACAATCAGTACTTC. It yields the protein CASIVPGNNQYF.

This clonotype was counted only a few times. The gene calls are TRBV29-1 and TRBJ1-2, with D hard to call. Germline V gives CDR1 SQVTM, CDR2 ANQGSEA. The CDR3 contains 10 residues. The germline V and J ends were trimmed by 4 bases and 6 bases, with 6 bases remaining between them. CDR3: CSVVRNGYTF. The CDR3 nucleotides read TGCAGCGTTGTGCGTAATGGCTACACCTTC.

This clonotype was counted a single time. The chain joins TRBV6-5 to TRBJ2-1; D gene uncertain. This CDR3 has 11 residues. V shed 2 bases and J shed 10 bases, with 6 bases lying between them. Per germline, CDR1 MNHEY and CDR2 SVGAGI. The CDR3 loop is CASSYMTEQFF. Here the CDR3 DNA reads TGTGCCAGCAGTTACATGACCGAGCAGTTCTTC.

The chain couples TRBV30 to TRBJ2-7; 7 nucleotides agree with TRBD1. Looked up from germline, CDR1 is GTSNPN and CDR2 is SVGIG (reference sequence). The trim removed 3 bases at V and 1 base at J, leaving 3 bases unmatched. The CDR3 is 13 amino acids. As DNA, the CDR3 is TGTGCCTGGAGCCTGGGACAGTCCTACGAGCAGTACTTC. This gives the protein CAWSLGQSYEQYF.

The chain links TRBV9 to TRBJ1-2, with 7 bases fitting TRBD1. CDR1 and CDR2 (germline): SGDLS, YYNGEE. The CDR3 contains 15 residues. V shed 4 bases, J shed 5 bases, and the junction held 11 bases outside the gene matches. In DNA form, the CDR3 reads TGTGCCAGCAGCCCCAGGGGGAAAGAGGGGTATGGCTACACCTTC. This translates into CASSPRGKEGYGYTF.

As regards this clonotype: A much larger clonotype is one base distant, so this may be a read error. CDR3 bases: TGTGCCAGCAGCTTAGGACAGGGGGCATTCCAAGAGACCCAGTTCTTC. Translation: CASSLGQGAFQETQFF. The chain joins TRBV13 to TRBJ2-1; the match to TRBD1 covers 9 bases. The trim removed 0 bases at V and 13 bases at J, leaving 13 bases unmatched. This CDR3 has 16 residues. Germline CDR1 reads PRHDT; CDR2 reads FYEKMQ (reference sequence).

The rearrangement links TRBV12-3 or TRBV12-4 to TRBJ2-1, with TRBD2 matching over 10 bases. The J call may be incorrect, as the DNA end agrees better with TRBJ2-7. The CDR3 loop spans 16 amino acids. CDR3 coding DNA: TGTGCCAGCAGCCCCGTAGCGGGGGGTCTATACAATGAGCAGTACTTC. Its protein product is CASSPVAGGLYNEQYF.

This chain joins TRBV5-6 and TRBJ1-2; 8 bases are a match to TRBD1. With V trimmed by 0 bases and J by 5 bases, 6 bases remained unmatched. This CDR3 is built from 15 residues. Germline assignment: CDR1 SGHDT and CDR2 YYEEEE. The CDR3 spells CASSLARGQGYGYTF. CDR3 DNA sequence: TGTGCCAGCAGCTTGGCCCGCGGACAGGGATATGGCTACACCTTC.

Worth noting for this clonotype: Relative to the germline gene, one junction end is altered; a read error may explain this. The chain has TRBV6-1 and TRBJ1-6; 8 nucleotides match TRBD1. The CDR3 has 17 amino acids. The germline gives CDR1 MNHNS, CDR2 SASEGT. CDR3 bases: TGTGCTAGCAGGCCCGGACAGGGAGGGACCTATAATTCACCCCTCCACTTT. Its protein product is CASRPGQGGTYNSPLHF.

This clonotype was detected a few times. This chain connects TRBV15 to TRBJ2-7; a possible D gene is TRBD1 (6 bases). V was trimmed by 4 bases and J by 3 bases, leaving 10 bases between them. This CDR3 spans 13 amino acids. CDR1 is LNHNV, CDR2 YYDKDF, per germline (reference sequence). The CDR3 DNA follows: TGTGCCACCAGCATAGACAGGTACTACGAGCAGTACTTC. This sequence encodes CATSIDRYYEQYF. Using reference TRBV15 and TRBJ2-7 for the parts outside the CDR3, the full variable domain is DAMVIQNPRYQVTQFGKPVTLSCSQTLNHNVMYWYQQKSSQAPKLLFHYYDKDFNNEADTPDNFQSRRPNTSFCFLDIRSPGLGDTAMYLCATSIDRYYEQYFGPGTRLTVT.

The chain recombines TRBV20-1 with TRBJ2-1; 7 positions agree with TRBD2. Trimming at V came to 2 bases and at J to 0 bases, leaving 4 bases not matched to a gene. The germline V gene has CDR1 DFQATT and CDR2 SNEGSKA (reference sequence). The CDR3 consists of 15 residues. CDR3 loop: CSARSGESSYNEQFF. The CDR3 nucleotides read TGCAGTGCTAGAAGCGGGGAGAGCTCCTACAATGAGCAGTTCTTC.